One sample yielded the 24 T cell receptor beta chains listed below, sequenced in a study of Graves' ophthalmopathy and Graves' hyperthyroidism. RNA transcripts were the template, and TCR beta CDR3 regions were amplified from them. Following a first-round RT-PCR that used HTBI primers, a second-round multiplex PCR was carried out. In TCRdb, the multiplex PCR reads were re-called with MiXCR into one record per CDR3 protein. The sample yields over a million distinct CDR3 sequences, around a third seen once. Input material: peripheral blood or thyroid tissue (not recorded which). The receptor set was obtained from an adult man with Graves' hyperthyroidism.

CDR3 DNA sequence: TGTGCCAGCAGCCCCCTGGGGCGGGGGGCTAGTTCCTACGAGCAGTACTTC. Amino acids: CASSPLGRGASSYEQYF. The V gene is TRBV7-2, the J gene TRBJ2-7; 8 bases line up with TRBD2. Germline V gives CDR1 SGHTA, CDR2 FQGNSA. The CDR3 is 17 residues long. With 5 bases clipped from V and 1 base from J, the junction kept 13 bases outside the gene matches.

The chain employs TRBV5-4 and TRBJ2-7; D unclear. CDR3 length: 16 amino acids. Looked up from germline, CDR1 is SGHNT and CDR2 is YYREEE (reference sequence). Trimming took 1 base from V and 6 from J, leaving 20 bases between them. The CDR3 nucleotides read TGTGCCAGCAGCTTGCAGGAGAGCCTAGGCTTTGGCGAGCAGTACTTC. This codes for CASSLQESLGFGEQYF.

Many counts were recorded for this clonotype. The chain employs TRBV7-9 and TRBJ1-1; TRBD1 might be the D (5 bases). Germline-derived CDR1 and CDR2 are SEHNR and FQNEAQ (reference sequence). Trimming shortened V by 1 base and J by 2 bases, and 8 bases separated the two germline ends. The CDR3 sequence is 14 residues long. The CDR3 region is CASSLVDSNTEAFF. The CDR3 DNA sequence: TGTGCCAGCAGCTTAGTTGACAGTAACACTGAAGCTTTCTTT.

V and J are TRBV20-1 and TRBJ2-7; 10 nucleotides line up with TRBD2. Looked up from germline, CDR1 is DFQATT and CDR2 is SNEGSKA (reference sequence). The CDR3 length is 17 residues. V was clipped by 0 bases and J by 2 bases; unmatched bases: 10. CDR3 bases: TGCAGTGCTAGAGATGTTGGCCTAGCGGGAGACACCTACGAGCAGTACTTC. Its protein product is CSARDVGLAGDTYEQYF.

The chain couples TRBV7-9 to TRBJ1-5; unclear D gene. V was clipped by 6 bases and J by 3 bases, with 18 bases between them. Per the germline V gene, CDR1 is SEHNR and CDR2 is FQNEAQ (reference sequence). The CDR3 covers 16 residues. The CDR3 sequence: CASRRKWGMDNQPQHF. The CDR3 DNA reads TGTGCCAGCAGACGAAAATGGGGTATGGACAATCAGCCCCAGCATTTT. Drawing the rest from reference TRBV7-9 and TRBJ1-5, the complete variable domain is DTGVSQNPRHKITKRGQNVTFRCDPISEHNRLYWYRQTLGQGPEFLTYFQNEAQLEKSRLLSDRFSAERPKGSFSTLEIQRTEQGDSAMYLCASRRKWGMDNQPQHFGDGTRLSIL.

This clonotype was observed at least ten times. V usage is TRBV9 and J usage is TRBJ2-7, with a weak D call TRBD1 (7 bases). This CDR3 has 15 residues. The V end was cut by 4 bases, the J end by 4 bases, with 18 bases between. Per germline, CDR1 SGDLS and CDR2 YYNGEE. CDR3 bases: TGTGCCAGCAGCCCCTTCCCGACAGGGAGGTACGAGCAGTACTTC. Its protein product is CASSPFPTGRYEQYF.

This clonotype occurred many times. The chain recombines TRBV29-1 with TRBJ2-7, with D possibly matching TRBD2 (6 bases). Trimming left V 7 bases short and J 2 bases short, with 18 bases between. This CDR3 is 14 amino acids long. Germline values: CDR1 SQVTM, CDR2 ANQGSEA. The chain's CDR3 is CSAGETGTAYEQYF. CDR3 DNA: TGCAGCGCTGGGGAAACCGGGACTGCCTACGAGCAGTACTTC.

This clonotype was seen repeatedly, ten times or more. The gene calls are TRBV7-6 and TRBJ1-3; D is ambiguous. The CDR3 runs to 13 residues. CDR1 and CDR2 from the germline V gene are SGHVS and FNYEAQ. Trimming removed 2 bases at V and 3 bases at J, with 5 bases between. This chain's CDR3 is CASSLNFGNTIYF. The CDR3 bases are TGTGCCAGCAGCTTAAATTTTGGAAACACCATATATTTT.

This chain uses TRBV20-1 with TRBJ1-3; D is unresolved. V lost 0 bases to trimming and J lost 0 bases, with 15 bases between them. This CDR3 has 17 amino acids. Germline lookup yields CDR1 DFQATT and CDR2 SNEGSKA (reference sequence). The CDR3 spells CSARDLDSLDSGNTIYF. CDR3 coding DNA: TGCAGTGCTAGAGATCTGGATTCACTTGACTCTGGAAACACCATATATTTT.

This clonotype has ten or more counts. This chain links TRBV5-8 with TRBJ1-5; a possible D gene is TRBD1 (5 bases). V lost 1 base, J lost 4 bases, and 12 bases lay in between. There are 15 residues in the CDR3. Germline values: CDR1 SGHTS, CDR2 YDEGEE. This CDR3 reads CASSLQGVANQPQHF. The CDR3 DNA follows: TGTGCCAGCAGCTTGCAGGGTGTTGCGAATCAGCCCCAGCATTTT.

This chain links TRBV7-9 with TRBJ2-7; D not resolved. The CDR3 runs to 12 residues. The V gene lost 8 bases and the J gene lost 3 bases, with 11 bases spanning the gap. Germline loops: CDR1 SEHNR, CDR2 FQNEAQ (reference sequence). The CDR3 loop is CASAAPGYEQYF. CDR3 coding DNA: TGTGCCAGCGCCGCTCCCGGCTACGAGCAGTACTTC.

At least ten counts were recorded for this clonotype. The chain couples TRBV29-1 to TRBJ2-5; the D gene is possibly TRBD2 (5 bases). Trimming pared 5 bases from V and 5 bases from J, leaving 9 bases between. The CDR3 consists of 11 residues. Germline V lookup: CDR1 SQVTM, CDR2 ANQGSEA. In nucleotides, the CDR3 is TGCAGCGTTACGGACTCGGAGACCCAGTACTTC. It yields the protein CSVTDSETQYF. The full variable domain, in which reference TRBV29-1 and TRBJ2-5 provide the parts outside the CDR3, is SAVISQKPSRDICQRGTSLTIQCQVDSQVTMMFWYRQQPGQSLTLIATANQGSEATYESGFVIDKFPISRPNLTFSTLTVSNMSPEDSSIYLCSVTDSETQYFGPGTRLLVL.

This sequence joins TRBV7-9 and TRBJ1-2; perhaps TRBD1 as D (6 bases). Germline V CDR1 and CDR2: SEHNR, FQNEAQ (reference sequence). This CDR3 is 13 amino acids long. V lost 4 bases, J lost 4 bases, and 10 bases lay in between. The CDR3 DNA is TGTGCCAGCAGCTCGGGGGCTACCTATGGCTACACCTTC. As protein: CASSSGATYGYTF.

The gene calls are TRBV10-3 and TRBJ2-5; 9 nucleotides line up with TRBD2. This CDR3 contains 15 residues. The J segment lost 2 bases and the V segment lost 6 bases, leaving 7 bases of the junction unmatched. CDR1 is ENHRY, CDR2 SYGVKD, per germline. The CDR3 region is CAIRRLAGKQETQYF. In nucleotides, the CDR3 is TGTGCCATCAGGAGGCTAGCGGGGAAACAAGAGACCCAGTACTTC.

A remark on this clonotype: A read error is possible here, since a much larger clone lies one base away. The J gene is TRBJ2-2, the V gene TRBV11-1; D is possibly TRBD1 or TRBD2 (6 bases each). There are 16 residues in the CDR3. The germline CDR1 and CDR2 sequences are SGHAT and FQDESV (reference sequence). The CDR3 spells CASSPQGLRDTEELFF. In DNA, the CDR3 is TGTGCCAGCAGCCCCCAGGGCCTGCGGGACACCGAGGAGCTGTTTTTT.

The chain is built from TRBV7-9 and TRBJ1-2; weak D call: TRBD1 (5 bases). The CDR3 length is 16 residues. V was pared by 5 bases and J by 4 bases, with 20 bases between. Germline CDR1 reads SEHNR; CDR2 reads FQNEAQ (reference sequence). The CDR3 sequence is CASSVEGGSGGYGYTF. In DNA, the CDR3 is TGTGCCAGCAGCGTTGAGGGAGGCTCCGGGGGCTATGGCTACACCTTC.

There are many counts of this clonotype. The chain carries TRBV11-2 and TRBJ1-1, with unresolved D. Looked up from germline, CDR1 is SGHAT and CDR2 is FQNNGV. The CDR3 runs to 14 residues. The V end was cut by 5 bases, the J end by 2 bases, with 12 bases between. CDR3 protein: CASSPNSGNTEAFF. CDR3 DNA sequence: TGTGCCAGCAGCCCAAACTCGGGTAACACTGAAGCTTTCTTT. Using reference TRBV11-2 and TRBJ1-1 for the parts outside the CDR3, the full variable domain is EAGVAQSPRYKIIEKRQSVAFWCNPISGHATLYWYQQILGQGPKLLIQFQNNGVVDDSQLPKDRFSAERLKGVDSTLKIQPAKLEDSAVYLCASSPNSGNTEAFFGQGTRLTVV.

The chain recombines TRBV6-1 with TRBJ1-1, with D uncertain. This CDR3 has 17 amino acids. Germline lookup yields CDR1 MNHNS and CDR2 SASEGT. Trimming removed 4 bases from V and 0 bases from J, with 18 bases in between. Written as DNA, the CDR3 is TGTGCCAGCAGTGCACGGCAAACCAACTGGGTGAACACTGAAGCTTTCTTT. Translation gives CASSARQTNWVNTEAFF.

Of note for this clonotype: Possible read error: a much larger clone is one base away. The CDR3 region is CASSQDGRTQCF. As DNA, the CDR3 is TGTGCCAGCAGCCAAGACGGACGGACCCAGTGCTTC. This chain uses TRBV14 with TRBJ2-5; D is uncertain. Germline CDR1 and CDR2: SGHDN and FVKESK. The CDR3 contains 12 residues.

The V and J genes are TRBV10-3 and TRBJ2-2; perhaps TRBD2 as D (6 bases). The CDR3 sequence is 11 residues long. The germline V gene encodes CDR1 ENHRY and CDR2 SYGVKD. The V end was cut by 11 bases, the J end by 7 bases, with 11 bases between. CDR3 sequence (DNA): TGTGCCGGTCGGGAGAACGGGGAGCTGTTTTTT. Protein: CAGRENGELFF.

V is TRBV20-1 and J is TRBJ1-2; 9 bases match TRBD1. The CDR3 contains 13 residues. CDR1 is DFQATT, CDR2 SNEGSKA, per germline (reference sequence). Losses at the gene ends were 5 bases for V and 8 bases for J; bases not matched to a gene: 9. This CDR3 reads CSAVQGARGGYTF. The DNA for the CDR3 is TGCAGTGCTGTACAGGGGGCAAGGGGAGGCTACACCTTC.

V usage is TRBV11-1 and J usage is TRBJ2-7; D is possibly TRBD2 (5 bases). Trimming cost V 5 bases and J 4 bases, with 18 bases left between them. Germline CDR1 SGHAT, CDR2 FQDESV (reference sequence). The CDR3 length is 15 residues. The CDR3 region is CASSPRAGGYYEQYF. The CDR3 region has the DNA TGTGCCAGCAGCCCCCGGGCTGGCGGGTATTACGAGCAGTACTTC. The full variable domain, completed using reference TRBV11-1 and TRBJ2-7, is EAEVAQSPRYKITEKSQAVAFWCDPISGHATLYWYRQILGQGPELLVQFQDESVVDDSQLPKDRFSAERLKGVDSTLKIQPAELGDSAMYLCASSPRAGGYYEQYFGPGTRLTVT.

The chain uses TRBV10-3 and TRBJ1-5; 8 positions agree with TRBD1. Per the germline V gene, CDR1 is ENHRY and CDR2 is SYGVKD. The junction had 8 bases not matched to a gene; V was cut back by 5 bases and J by 5 bases. This CDR3 is built from 15 residues. DNA for the CDR3: TGTGCCATCAGTACCAGGACAGGGCCCGATCAGCCCCAGCATTTT. Encoded protein: CAISTRTGPDQPQHF.

This clonotype has ten or more counts. The J gene is TRBJ2-7, the V gene TRBV15; the D gene could be TRBD1 or TRBD2 (5 bases each). Germline lookup yields CDR1 LNHNV and CDR2 YYDKDF (reference sequence). The CDR3 loop spans 16 amino acids. V shed 4 bases and J shed 2 bases, with 18 bases lying between them. The CDR3 loop is CATSTLIGTKAYEQYF. CDR3 coding DNA: TGTGCCACCAGCACCCTCATCGGGACGAAAGCCTACGAGCAGTACTTC.